This T cell receptor beta chain was captured in a study of OX40 agonist ivuxolimab in advanced cancers. Study-wide context: Head and neck, renal cell, melanoma or hepatocellular carcinoma were the cancers that dose-escalation patients had.

As for this clone: The antigen is unknown.

Study-wide findings and caveats: Among the least clonally expanded were partial responders at 0.1-3.0 mg/kg.

Germline values: CDR1 MRHNA, CDR2 SNTAGT. The CDR3 consists of 14 residues. V was pared by 3 bases and J by 6 bases, with 6 bases of the junction left unmatched. Sequencing used immunoSEQ multiplex PCR; TCRdb keeps in-frame clones, though not all of them. The sample lists about 82,000 clones, around 83% occurring once. Sequenced material: CD4+ or CD8+ T cells sorted from blood, taken in a trial of the OX40 agonist ivuxolimab. This sequence joins TRBV6-4 and TRBJ2-3, with 7 bases fitting TRBD1. This TCR derives from an adult with an advanced solid tumor such as melanoma, head and neck, liver or kidney cancer. The CDR3 sequence is CASSESDRADTQYF. The DNA for the CDR3 is TGTGCCAGCAGTGAGTCCGACAGGGCCGATACGCAGTATTTT.